Presented here are 14 T cell receptor beta chains from one specimen sequenced in a study of blood T cell repertoires in COVID-19. Here immunoSEQ multiplex PCR was the method, and the copy in TCRdb shows in-frame clones only, minus some. The table includes approximately 250,000 clones, over 80% detected once. Sequences were obtained from peripheral blood. Receptor source: a middle-aged woman who had recovered from COVID-19.

The chain employs TRBV5-1 and TRBJ1-4; 7 bases align to TRBD1. The CDR3 covers 15 residues. Unmatched junction bases numbered 3, after V lost 4 bases and J lost 0 bases. Germline assignment: CDR1 SGHRS and CDR2 YFSETQ. CDR3 DNA: TGCGCCAGCAGCCAGGGGACAGCAACTAATGAAAAACTGTTTTTT. Amino acid sequence: CASSQGTATNEKLFF.

The rearrangement uses TRBV28 and TRBJ1-5; 9 bases agree with TRBD1. The germline gives CDR1 MDHEN, CDR2 SYDVKM. This CDR3 comprises 16 residues. V dropped 6 bases and J dropped 6; count of bases not matched to a gene: 12. For the CDR3, the DNA is TGTGCCAGCAGCCCCCCTGACAGGGGGGTAGGTCAGCCCCAGCATTTT. Protein sequence: CASSPPDRGVGQPQHF.

The rearrangement joins TRBV6-1 to TRBJ1-4, with a weak D call TRBD1 (5 bases). The CDR3 is 15 amino acids. In germline, CDR1 is MNHNS, CDR2 SASEGT. V was pared by 3 bases and J by 8 bases, with 16 bases between. This chain's CDR3 is CASSEPGLVGEKLFF. DNA of the CDR3: TGTGCCAGCAGTGAGCCGGGACTCGTTGGGGAAAAACTGTTTTTT.

The V and J genes are TRBV4-2 and TRBJ2-1; TRBD2 aligns across 11 bases. With V trimmed by 1 base and J by 8 bases, 7 bases remained unmatched. This CDR3 has 16 amino acids. Germline V gives CDR1 LGHNA, CDR2 YNFKEQ. DNA for the CDR3: TGTGCCAGCAGCCAAGTCTTAGCGGGGGGGAGCGATGAGCAGTTCTTC. Translation gives CASSQVLAGGSDEQFF.

The chain is built from TRBV5-1 and TRBJ2-2; a possible D gene is TRBD1 (5 bases). The germline gives CDR1 SGHRS, CDR2 YFSETQ. This CDR3 comprises 14 residues. Trimming removed 8 bases from V and 0 bases from J, with 11 bases in between. CDR3 DNA: TGCGCCAGTAGACGACAGACGAACACCGGGGAGCTGTTTTTT. It yields the protein CASRRQTNTGELFF.

This chain links TRBV5-1 with TRBJ2-2; D may be TRBD1 (5 bases). CDR1 and CDR2 (germline): SGHRS, YFSETQ. V was clipped by 5 bases and J by 1 base, with 12 bases between them. CDR3 length: 15 amino acids. CDR3 in amino acids: CASRFQGQNTGELFF. CDR3 DNA sequence: TGCGCCAGCAGGTTTCAGGGTCAGAACACCGGGGAGCTGTTTTTT.

The chain links TRBV7-2 to TRBJ2-5; 7 nucleotides align to TRBD1. Germline CDR1 reads SGHTA; CDR2 reads FQGNSA. This CDR3 is built from 15 residues. Unmatched junction bases numbered 5, after V lost 0 bases and J lost 4 bases. The CDR3 here is CASSLAYRGSETQYF. In DNA form, the CDR3 reads TGTGCCAGCAGCTTAGCCTACAGGGGTTCAGAGACCCAGTACTTC.

This sequence joins TRBV7-6 and TRBJ2-7; 9 positions match TRBD1. The CDR3 totals 16 residues. Germline CDR1 and CDR2: SGHVS and FNYEAQ. V shed 4 bases and J 3 bases; nucleotides not matched to a gene: 10. DNA for the CDR3: TGTGCCAGCAGCTCAGGGGGGGGGACAGGGTTCTACGAGCAGTACTTC. The encoded protein is CASSSGGGTGFYEQYF.

The chain is built from TRBV12-3 or TRBV12-4 and TRBJ2-6; D gene unclear. This CDR3 contains 13 residues. Deletions cut 8 bases from V and 4 bases from J, with 9 bases between. Here the CDR3 reads CASLDRGANVLTF. The CDR3 region has the DNA TGTGCCAGCCTAGATCGCGGGGCCAACGTCCTGACTTTC.

Comments on this clone: At one end, the junction sequence differs from germline, possibly due to a read error. The J gene is TRBJ1-1, the V gene TRBV6-4; 12 nucleotides agree with TRBD1. The CDR3 consists of 16 residues. Germline assignment: CDR1 MRHNA and CDR2 SNTAGT. CDR3 coding DNA: TGTGTCAGCAGCTGGGGGACAGGGGGCGCGAACACTGAAGCTTTCTTT. This translates into CVSSWGTGGANTEAFF.

CDR3 loop: CATSMRQGRGTEKLFF. CDR3 nucleotide sequence: TGTGCCACCAGCATGCGCCAGGGCAGGGGAACAGAAAAACTGTTTTTT. The chain combines TRBV15 with TRBJ1-4; D possibly corresponds to TRBD1 (6 bases). This CDR3 has 16 amino acids. Germline loops: CDR1 LNHNV, CDR2 YYDKDF (reference sequence). Trimming cost V 4 bases and J 8 bases, with 20 bases left between them.

J is TRBJ2-2 and V is TRBV20-1; D may be TRBD2 (5 bases). The CDR3 has 14 residues. V dropped 3 bases and J dropped 4 bases, with 12 bases sitting between them. Germline assignment: CDR1 DFQATT and CDR2 SNEGSKA (reference sequence). The DNA for the CDR3 is TGCAGTGCTAGTGCGGACTGGAGCACCGGGGAGCTGTTTTTT. This encodes CSASADWSTGELFF.

This clone was recorded only once. The J gene is TRBJ1-2, the V gene TRBV7-2; D unresolved. CDR1 is SGHTA and CDR2 is FQGNSA in the germline V gene. V lost 1 base to trimming and J lost 2 bases, with 11 bases between them. The CDR3 loop spans 15 amino acids. The chain's CDR3 is CASSLDTNSNYGYTF. The CDR3 nucleotides read TGTGCCAGCAGCTTAGATACAAATTCAAACTATGGCTACACCTTC.

This chain joins TRBV24-1 and TRBJ1-5; no definite D call. With 0 bases removed from V and 6 bases from J, the gap between germline ends came to 23 bases. Germline-derived CDR1 and CDR2 are KGHDR and SFDVKD. The CDR3 runs to 19 residues. CDR3 loop: CATSDLRSQLIYGSQPQHF. In DNA, the CDR3 is TGTGCCACCAGTGATTTGCGGAGCCAGCTGATCTATGGAAGTCAGCCCCAGCATTTT.